The rows below give T cell receptor beta chains drawn from one sample of a study of CD8 T cells in Susac syndrome. TCRdb ran MiXCR on the immunoSEQ multiplex PCR reads and lists one entry per CDR3 protein. The sample carries fewer than 70,000 distinct CDR3 sequences, around 95% recorded once. Sequenced sample: CD8+ T cells from PBMCs. These receptors came from a human donor in good health. Each CDR3 is given with its conserved first and last residue. D genes are given only for firm matches. Clone size is given for some rows only: seen once, a few or many times, or a class if the clone is expanded.

D gene,clone size,V gene,J gene,CDR3 protein,CDR3 DNA
.,.,TRBV19,TRBJ2-5,CASSIAGWDETQYF,TGTGCCAGTAGTATAGCGGGCTGGGACGAGACCCAGTACTTC
.,.,TRBV7-9,TRBJ2-3,CASSLVSSGTDTQYF,TGTGCCAGCAGCTTAGTATCAAGCGGCACAGATACGCAGTATTTT
.,.,TRBV10-3,TRBJ2-3,CAISEFAPVSGELDTQYF,TGTGCCATCAGTGAGTTTGCGCCCGTCTCAGGGGAATTGGATACGCAGTATTTT
.,.,TRBV4-2,TRBJ2-3,CASSQEKDTQYF,TGTGCCAGCAGCCAAGAGAAAGATACGCAGTATTTT
.,.,TRBV27,TRBJ1-2,CASSLSSGRALGGYTF,TGTGCCAGCAGTTTATCGTCGGGGCGGGCCCTTGGGGGCTACACCTTC
.,.,TRBV7-9,TRBJ2-1,CASSLEAGWGNEQFF,TGTGCCAGCAGCTTAGAGGCAGGGTGGGGAAATGAGCAGTTCTTC
TRBD1,.,TRBV4-1,TRBJ1-5,CASSQVDRAGEPQHF,TGCGCCAGCAGCCAAGTGGACAGGGCCGGAGAGCCCCAGCATTTT
TRBD2,.,TRBV6-2/TRBV6-3,TRBJ2-5,CASSYPVPSTAGGPETQYF,TGTGCCAGCAGCTACCCCGTACCGTCGACGGCGGGGGGGCCGGAGACCCAGTACTTC
.,.,TRBV4-1,TRBJ2-7,CASSQRDTGASYEQYF,TGCGCCAGCAGCCAACGCGACACAGGAGCATCCTACGAGCAGTACTTC
TRBD2,.,TRBV2,TRBJ2-2,CAIIAGTNTGELFF,TGTGCCATTATAGCGGGGACGAACACCGGGGAGCTGTTTTTT
.,.,TRBV12-3/TRBV12-4,TRBJ2-1,CASAGQTYNEQFF,TGTGCCAGCGCCGGACAGACCTACAATGAGCAGTTCTTC
TRBD2,.,TRBV12-3/TRBV12-4,TRBJ2-7,CASSLPGSGGAFHEQYF,TGTGCCAGCAGTTTACCAGGGAGCGGGGGGGCCTTCCACGAGCAGTACTTC
.,.,TRBV19,TRBJ2-3,CASSIGRGPRGDTQYF,TGTGCCAGTAGTATAGGGCGGGGACCCAGAGGAGATACGCAGTATTTT
.,.,TRBV12-3/TRBV12-4,TRBJ2-7,CASSLVKGEQYF,TGTGCCAGCAGTTTAGTTAAGGGCGAGCAGTACTTC
.,.,TRBV13,TRBJ1-1,CASSLVQLNTEAFF,TGTGCCAGCAGCTTAGTACAGCTTAACACTGAAGCTTTCTTT
.,few,TRBV6-2/TRBV6-3,TRBJ1-5,CASSYGAEGQPQHF,TGTGCCAGCAGTTACGGGGCAGAGGGCCAGCCCCAGCATTTT
TRBD1,.,TRBV28,TRBJ2-7,CASNRDRGYEQYF,TGTGCCAGCAACCGGGACAGAGGCTACGAGCAGTACTTC
.,.,TRBV5-1,TRBJ1-2,CASRDRGNANYGYTF,TGCGCCAGCAGGGACCGGGGAAACGCAAACTATGGCTACACCTTC
.,.,TRBV9,TRBJ2-3,CASSGDIAPDTQYF,TGTGCCAGCAGCGGTGACATAGCCCCAGATACGCAGTATTTT
.,.,TRBV5-6,TRBJ1-5,CASSFGGNNQPQHF,TGTGCCAGCAGCTTTGGGGGCAACAATCAGCCCCAGCATTTT